The entry that follows covers one T cell receptor (beta chain) sequence. Antigen specificity is unknown. The PCR made use of 60 Vbeta and 13 Jbeta primers. Some clones are missing from TCRdb's copy, which holds only in-frame ones; the method was immunoSEQ multiplex PCR. The data contain hundreds of thousands of clones, approximately 90% of them singletons. The data originate from a study of cytomegalovirus exposure and HLA in healthy donors. Study-wide background: Earlier, 150 million to 200 million T cells were analyzed, and about 120 million unique TCR beta sequences were found among them. Notes on the study in general: The study put around 180 TCR beta chains on its list as cytomegalovirus-associated. The Asian-associated ancestry cluster reportedly had fewer N-insertions than the approximately 690-donor mean in a later analysis. DRB1 showed the most TCR associations and HLA-C the fewest in a later analysis, as rates varied by HLA locus.

CDR3 length equals 12 residues. Germline-derived CDR1 and CDR2 are PRHDT and FYEKMQ (reference sequence). The V end was cut by 2 bases, the J end by 6 bases, with 8 bases between. V gene TRBV13 combines with J gene TRBJ2-7; a possible D gene is TRBD1 (6 bases). Source material: PBMCs. The receptor was isolated from a woman younger than 35 in good health and CMV-seronegative. The CDR3 sequence is CASSLTGTEQYF. The CDR3 nucleotides are TGTGCCAGCAGCTTAACAGGGACCGAGCAGTACTTC.